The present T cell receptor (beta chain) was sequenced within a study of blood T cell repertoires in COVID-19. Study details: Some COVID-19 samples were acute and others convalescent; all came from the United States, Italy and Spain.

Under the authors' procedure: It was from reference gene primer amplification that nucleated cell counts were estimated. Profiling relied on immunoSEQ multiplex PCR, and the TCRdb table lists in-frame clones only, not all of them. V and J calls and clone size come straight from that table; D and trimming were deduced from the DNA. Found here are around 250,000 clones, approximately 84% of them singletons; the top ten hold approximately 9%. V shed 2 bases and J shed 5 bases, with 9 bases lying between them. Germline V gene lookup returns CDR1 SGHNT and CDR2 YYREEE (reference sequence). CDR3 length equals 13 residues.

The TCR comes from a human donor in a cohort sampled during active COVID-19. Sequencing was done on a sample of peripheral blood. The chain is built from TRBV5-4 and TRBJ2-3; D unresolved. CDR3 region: CASSFDPGDTQYF. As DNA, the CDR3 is TGTGCCAGCAGCTTCGATCCGGGAGATACGCAGTATTTT.